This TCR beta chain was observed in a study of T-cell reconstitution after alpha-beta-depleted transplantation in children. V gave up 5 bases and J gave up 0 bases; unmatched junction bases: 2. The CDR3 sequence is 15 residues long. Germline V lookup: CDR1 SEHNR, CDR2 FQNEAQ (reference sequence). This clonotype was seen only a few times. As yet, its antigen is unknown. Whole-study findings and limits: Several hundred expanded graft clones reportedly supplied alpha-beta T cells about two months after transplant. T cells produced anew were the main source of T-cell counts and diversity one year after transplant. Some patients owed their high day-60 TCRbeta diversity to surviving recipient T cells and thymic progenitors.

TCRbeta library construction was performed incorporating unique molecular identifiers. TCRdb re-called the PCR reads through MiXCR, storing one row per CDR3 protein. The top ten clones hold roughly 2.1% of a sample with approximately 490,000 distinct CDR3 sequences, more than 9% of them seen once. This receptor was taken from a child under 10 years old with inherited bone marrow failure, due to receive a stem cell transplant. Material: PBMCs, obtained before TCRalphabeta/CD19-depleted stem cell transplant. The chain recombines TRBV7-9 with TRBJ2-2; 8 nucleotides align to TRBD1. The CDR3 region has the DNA TGTGCCAGCAGCGAGGGACAGGCGAACACCGGGGAGCTGTTTTTT. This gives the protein CASSEGQANTGELFF.